This is a list of T cell receptor beta chains from one sample in a study of Ad26.COV2.S vaccination and SARS-CoV-2 variants. Profiling relied on immunoSEQ multiplex PCR, and the TCRdb table lists in-frame clones only, not all of them. The sample has 400,000 to 500,000 clones, 88% seen once. This specimen consisted of peripheral blood, obtained in a trial of Ad26.COV2.S vaccine versus placebo. The receptors come from a person aged 18-60 years who received the Ad26.COV2.S COVID-19 vaccine or a placebo. The CDR3 runs from the conserved cysteine through the conserved F or W. A D gene is named only where the DNA matches it firmly. Not every row has a clone size; where given, it reads once, few, many or a size class.

D: NA; V: TRBV7-2; size: NA; J: TRBJ1-1; CDR3: CASSFPRRGFTEAFF; DNA: TGTGCCAGCAGCTTCCCGAGGAGGGGATTCACTGAAGCTTTCTTT
D: NA; V: TRBV19; size: NA; J: TRBJ2-3; CDR3: CASSYSDTQYF; DNA: TGTGCCAGTAGTTATTCAGATACGCAGTATTTT
D: NA; V: TRBV5-1; size: NA; J: TRBJ1-2; CDR3: CASSLVQTTAGYTF; DNA: TGCGCCAGCAGCTTAGTGCAAACCACCGCCGGCTACACCTTC
D: NA; V: TRBV24-1; size: NA; J: TRBJ1-5; CDR3: CATSDPTLNQPQHF; DNA: TGTGCCACCAGTGACCCTACCCTCAATCAGCCCCAGCATTTT
D: NA; V: TRBV9; size: NA; J: TRBJ1-2; CDR3: CASSATNRANYGYTF; DNA: TGTGCCAGCAGCGCCACTAACAGGGCTAACTATGGCTACACCTTC
D: NA; V: TRBV4-3; size: NA; J: TRBJ2-6; CDR3: CASSQDVGDIISGANVLTF; DNA: TGCGCCAGCAGCCAAGATGTAGGGGACATTATCTCTGGGGCCAACGTCCTGACTTTC
D: NA; V: TRBV7-9; size: NA; J: TRBJ2-1; CDR3: CASSSRLVEQFF; DNA: TGTGCCAGCAGCTCTAGACTCGTTGAGCAGTTCTTC
D: NA; V: TRBV5-1; size: once; J: TRBJ2-5; CDR3: CASSLGEYQETQYF; DNA: TGCGCCAGCAGCTTGGGCGAATACCAAGAGACCCAGTACTTC
D: TRBD1; V: TRBV6-2/TRBV6-3; size: once; J: TRBJ1-2; CDR3: CASSYEGQLNGYTF; DNA: TGTGCCAGCAGTTATGAGGGACAGCTAAATGGCTACACCTTC
D: NA; V: TRBV7-9; size: NA; J: TRBJ1-6; CDR3: CASSLATANSPLHF; DNA: TGTGCCAGCAGCTTAGCTACGGCGAATTCACCCCTCCACTTT
D: NA; V: TRBV5-4; size: NA; J: TRBJ2-1; CDR3: CASSPVGARRGRNNEQFF; DNA: TGTGCCAGCAGCCCTGTGGGGGCCCGGCGGGGGCGTAACAATGAGCAGTTCTTC
D: TRBD2; V: TRBV5-6; size: NA; J: TRBJ2-3; CDR3: CASSLEASGGTDTQYF; DNA: TGTGCCAGCAGCTTGGAGGCTAGCGGGGGCACAGATACGCAGTATTTT
D: NA; V: TRBV19; size: NA; J: TRBJ2-6; CDR3: CASSIDGGSGANVLTF; DNA: TGTGCCAGTAGTATAGATGGAGGCTCTGGGGCCAACGTCCTGACTTTC
D: NA; V: TRBV20-1; size: NA; J: TRBJ2-3; CDR3: CSASSGSTDTQYF; DNA: TGCAGTGCTAGTTCAGGGAGCACAGATACGCAGTATTTT
D: TRBD2; V: TRBV7-9; size: NA; J: TRBJ2-3; CDR3: CASSPGTSSTDTQYF; DNA: TGTGCCAGCAGCCCCGGGACTAGCAGCACAGATACGCAGTATTTT
D: NA; V: TRBV6-1; size: NA; J: TRBJ1-1; CDR3: CASSDGRRDTEAFF; DNA: TGTGCCAGCAGTGACGGCAGGAGGGACACTGAAGCTTTCTTT
D: TRBD1; V: TRBV19; size: NA; J: TRBJ1-2; CDR3: CASSRQGGVYGYTF; DNA: TGTGCCAGTAGTAGACAGGGCGGCGTCTATGGCTACACCTTC
D: NA; V: TRBV28; size: once; J: TRBJ2-1; CDR3: CASTGGLNEQFF; DNA: TGTGCCAGCACCGGCGGCCTAAATGAGCAGTTCTTC
D: TRBD1; V: TRBV7-6; size: NA; J: TRBJ2-5; CDR3: CASSPDRGGRETQYF; DNA: TGTGCCAGCAGTCCCGACAGGGGCGGAAGAGAGACCCAGTACTTC
D: NA; V: TRBV30; size: NA; J: TRBJ2-7; CDR3: CAWSVLAAYEQYF; DNA: TGTGCCTGGAGTGTATTGGCGGCTTACGAGCAGTACTTC
D: NA; V: TRBV29-1; size: NA; J: TRBJ2-1; CDR3: CSVEDHRGLSNEQFF; DNA: TGCAGCGTTGAAGATCACAGGGGACTATCCAATGAGCAGTTCTTC
D: NA; V: TRBV18; size: once; J: TRBJ2-3; CDR3: CASSPSRAFTDTQYF; DNA: TGTGCCAGCTCACCAAGCAGGGCTTTCACAGATACGCAGTATTTT
D: NA; V: TRBV28; size: NA; J: TRBJ2-5; CDR3: CASSSPGKGEETQYF; DNA: TGTGCCAGCAGTTCACCCGGGAAGGGGGAAGAGACCCAGTACTTC
D: TRBD1; V: TRBV7-9; size: NA; J: TRBJ2-5; CDR3: CASSSRQGWETQYF; DNA: TGTGCCAGCAGCTCACGACAGGGTTGGGAGACCCAGTACTTC
D: NA; V: TRBV15; size: NA; J: TRBJ2-2; CDR3: CATSRDVVGTTGELFF; DNA: TGTGCCACCAGCAGAGATGTTGTCGGCACCACCGGGGAGCTGTTTTTT
D: NA; V: TRBV19; size: once; J: TRBJ2-1; CDR3: CASSIVDYNEQFF; DNA: TGTGCCAGTAGTATAGTTGACTACAATGAGCAGTTCTTC
D: NA; V: TRBV4-2; size: once; J: TRBJ1-2; CDR3: CASSQDRGGANYGYTF; DNA: TGTGCCAGCAGCCAAGATCGGGGGGGAGCTAACTATGGCTACACCTTC
D: NA; V: TRBV11-2; size: few; J: TRBJ1-2; CDR3: CASSLASAENYGYTF; DNA: TGTGCCAGCAGCTTAGCCTCCGCGGAGAACTATGGCTACACCTTC
D: NA; V: TRBV11-3; size: NA; J: TRBJ1-1; CDR3: CASSSEGNTEAFF; DNA: TGTGCCAGCAGCTCCGAGGGAAACACTGAAGCTTTCTTT
D: TRBD1; V: TRBV28; size: NA; J: TRBJ1-4; CDR3: CASSPTPGTGEPTNEKLFF; DNA: TGTGCCAGCAGCCCAACCCCCGGGACAGGAGAACCAACTAATGAAAAACTGTTTTTT
D: TRBD1; V: TRBV7-2; size: NA; J: TRBJ1-2; CDR3: CASSLPGGSYGYTF; DNA: TGTGCCAGCAGCTTACCAGGGGGCAGCTATGGCTACACCTTC
D: NA; V: TRBV11-3; size: NA; J: TRBJ2-2; CDR3: CASSSAGRNTGELFF; DNA: TGTGCCAGCAGCTCCGCAGGGAGGAACACCGGGGAGCTGTTTTTT
D: TRBD1; V: TRBV6-2/TRBV6-3; size: NA; J: TRBJ1-5; CDR3: CASSYEPGQGINQPQHF; DNA: TGTGCCAGCAGTTACGAACCAGGACAGGGTATCAATCAGCCCCAGCATTTT
D: NA; V: TRBV7-3; size: NA; J: TRBJ1-1; CDR3: CASSLSRANTEAFF; DNA: TGTGCCAGCAGCTTAAGCAGGGCGAACACTGAAGCTTTCTTT
D: NA; V: TRBV30; size: few; J: TRBJ1-3; CDR3: CAWSGSGSNTIYF; DNA: TGTGCCTGGAGTGGGTCGGGGTCAAACACCATATATTTT
D: NA; V: TRBV10-3; size: NA; J: TRBJ1-1; CDR3: CASAENTEAFF; DNA: TGTGCCAGCGCTGAGAACACTGAAGCTTTCTTT
D: TRBD1; V: TRBV3-1/TRBV3-2; size: few; J: TRBJ1-1; CDR3: CASSQALRGPDTEAFF; DNA: TGTGCCAGCAGCCAAGCCCTCAGGGGGCCCGACACTGAAGCTTTCTTT
D: TRBD1; V: TRBV29-1; size: NA; J: TRBJ2-2; CDR3: CSGYRGRSGELFF; DNA: TGCAGCGGATACAGGGGGAGGTCCGGGGAGCTGTTTTTT
D: NA; V: TRBV3-1/TRBV3-2; size: NA; J: TRBJ2-1; CDR3: CASSRIGPVAYEQFF; DNA: TGTGCCAGCAGCCGAATCGGACCCGTAGCCTATGAGCAGTTCTTC
D: NA; V: TRBV28; size: NA; J: TRBJ1-5; CDR3: CASSLNSYSNQPQHF; DNA: TGTGCCAGCAGTTTGAACAGTTATAGCAATCAGCCCCAGCATTTT